These 22 T cell receptor beta chains were all obtained from the same sample, sequenced in a study of control samples from healthy donors and cancer patients. The assay was immunoSEQ multiplex PCR, and TCRdb's table has in-frame clones only and misses some. This sample carries about 130,000 clones, approximately 90% of them seen once, and the ten largest clones take around 7.9%. Sequencing was performed on blood. The receptor source for this set is a man younger than 35 in good health.

The genes are TRBV15 and TRBJ1-2; D gene unclear. V was cut by 0 bases and J by 1 base, with 3 bases left in between. Germline CDR1 LNHNV, CDR2 YYDKDF (reference sequence). The length of the CDR3 is 13 residues. CDR3 nucleotides: TGTGCCACCAGCAGAGATGTTAACTATGGCTACACCTTC. Protein sequence: CATSRDVNYGYTF.

This rearrangement joins TRBV15 to TRBJ1-2; 7 nucleotides align to TRBD1. This CDR3 is 17 amino acids long. With V trimmed by 0 bases and J by 0 bases, 7 bases remained unmatched. Germline CDR1 reads LNHNV; CDR2 reads YYDKDF (reference sequence). The CDR3 DNA is TGTGCCACCAGCAGAGACGGGACAGACCGTTCTAACTATGGCTACACCTTC. This sequence encodes CATSRDGTDRSNYGYTF.

This clone was recorded only once. J is TRBJ1-5 and V is TRBV4-1; maybe TRBD1 (5 bases). CDR3 length: 18 residues. Trimming took off 5 bases at V and 6 bases at J, with 26 bases between the two ends. Germline CDR1 reads MGHRA; CDR2 reads YSYEKL. CDR3 bases: TGCGCCAGCAGCTTCCGGCCGAGGGAGGGCCAGGGTAGTCAGCCCCAGCATTTT. The encoded protein is CASSFRPREGQGSQPQHF.

This chain uses TRBV6-6 with TRBJ1-2; 8 nucleotides match TRBD1. The CDR3 has 15 amino acids. The germline V gene encodes CDR1 MNHNY and CDR2 SVGAGI (reference sequence). J gave up 4 bases and V 4 bases, and 8 bases lay outside the gene matches. CDR3 amino acids: CASSSKQGGGYGYTF. In DNA, the CDR3 is TGTGCCAGCAGTTCGAAACAGGGGGGCGGCTATGGCTACACCTTC.

The chain uses TRBV5-4 and TRBJ2-5; D is uncertain. Per germline, CDR1 SGHNT and CDR2 YYREEE (reference sequence). CDR3 length: 12 amino acids. V dropped 1 base and J dropped 2 bases, with 3 bases sitting between them. The chain's CDR3 is CASSLQQETQYF. CDR3 DNA sequence: TGTGCCAGCAGCTTGCAGCAAGAGACCCAGTACTTC. The complete variable domain, with remaining parts taken from reference TRBV5-4 and TRBJ2-5, reads ETGVTQSPTHLIKTRGQQVTLRCSSQSGHNTVSWYQQALGQGPQFIFQYYREEENGRGNFPPRFSGLQFPNYSSELNVNALELDDSALYLCASSLQQETQYFGPGTRLLVL.

The rearrangement links TRBV5-1 to TRBJ2-3; 8 bases agree with TRBD2. Germline V gene data show CDR1 as SGHRS and CDR2 as YFSETQ. The CDR3 loop spans 14 amino acids. Unmatched junction bases numbered 4, after V lost 4 bases and J lost 3 bases. This CDR3 reads CASSGPGGTDTQYF. CDR3 nucleotides: TGCGCCAGCAGCGGCCCGGGGGGGACAGATACGCAGTATTTT.

This chain joins TRBV5-1 and TRBJ2-1; 8 bases fit TRBD1. V trimming: 2 bases; J trimming: 8 bases; junction bases outside the gene matches: 6. Germline V gives CDR1 SGHRS, CDR2 YFSETQ. The CDR3 runs to 14 residues. The CDR3 coding sequence is TGCGCCAGCAGCTTCGACAGGGGAAGGGATGAGCAGTTCTTC. It specifies CASSFDRGRDEQFF.

The chain carries TRBV4-1 and TRBJ1-5; D might be TRBD1 (5 bases). The length of the CDR3 is 16 residues. Germline V gives CDR1 MGHRA, CDR2 YSYEKL. Trimming cost V 0 bases and J 6 bases, with 15 bases left between them. CDR3 bases: TGCGCCAGCAGCCAAGAGACAGCTCACGGCGGTCAGCCCCAGCATTTT. Amino acids: CASSQETAHGGQPQHF.

V and J are TRBV9 and TRBJ1-1, with a tentative D call TRBD1 (5 bases). The germline V gene encodes CDR1 SGDLS and CDR2 YYNGEE. The CDR3 is made up of 15 amino acids. Trimming stripped 0 bases from V and 5 bases from J, with 14 bases between. The CDR3 nucleotides are TGTGCCAGCAGCGTAGGAGGGAGGGGTGGTACTGAAGCTTTCTTT. It encodes CASSVGGRGGTEAFF.

The gene calls are TRBV19 and TRBJ1-2; 7 nucleotides match TRBD1. V gave up 5 bases and J gave up 5 bases; unmatched junction bases: 5. The CDR3 consists of 13 residues. From germline, CDR1 is LNHDA and CDR2 SQIVND (reference sequence). The CDR3 DNA reads as TGTGCCAGTAGTCCCGGGACAGATTATGGCTACACCTTC. This sequence encodes CASSPGTDYGYTF.

This clone was counted once. The V and J genes are TRBV3-1 (or the pseudogene TRBV3-2) and TRBJ1-2; D is ambiguous. The CDR3 sequence is 13 residues long. Germline assignment: CDR1 LGHDT and CDR2 YNNKEL (reference sequence). V lost 4 bases and J lost 4, with 10 bases in between. The CDR3 DNA is TGTGCCAGCAGCCCTTCGCTACTCTATGGCTACACCTTC. It specifies CASSPSLLYGYTF.

As DNA, the CDR3 is TGTGCCAGCAGTCGACAGGGTCAAGGTGACTCTGGAAACACCATATATTTT. Protein sequence: CASSRQGQGDSGNTIYF. V and J are TRBV6-6 and TRBJ1-3; 7 nucleotides line up with TRBD1. The CDR3 is 17 amino acids. V lost 5 bases to trimming and J lost 0 bases; unmatched junction nucleotides: 10. Germline V CDR1 and CDR2: MNHNY, SVGAGI (reference sequence).

The chain links TRBV6-5 to TRBJ2-2; D tentatively fits TRBD1 or TRBD2 (6 bases each). The V gene lost 6 bases and the J gene lost 7 bases, with 18 bases spanning the gap. The CDR3 is 15 residues long. Germline CDR1 is MNHEY and CDR2 is SVGAGI. The CDR3 DNA reads as TGTGCCAGCAGGGAGTCGGGGGCTTCGAACGGGGAGCTGTTTTTT. It is translated as CASRESGASNGELFF.

V usage is TRBV18 and J usage is TRBJ2-3; D gene unclear. This CDR3 is built from 13 residues. In germline, CDR1 is KGHSH, CDR2 LQKENI. V lost 3 bases to trimming and J lost 4 bases, with 8 bases between them. The CDR3 nucleotides read TGTGCCAGCTCACCGGGCGTCGCAGATACGCAGTATTTT. Protein sequence: CASSPGVADTQYF. The whole variable domain, filled in from reference TRBV18 and TRBJ2-3, reads NAGVMQNPRHLVRRRGQEARLRCSPMKGHSHVYWYRQLPEEGLKFMVYLQKENIIDESGMPKERFSAEFPKEGPSILRIQQVVRGDSAAYFCASSPGVADTQYFGPGTRLTVL.

The chain joins TRBV30 to TRBJ1-1; D remains ambiguous. Trimming pared 7 bases from V and 0 bases from J, leaving 12 bases between. The CDR3 totals 13 residues. Germline assignment: CDR1 GTSNPN and CDR2 SVGIG (reference sequence). CDR3 sequence reads: CASPSIMNTEAFF. In DNA, the CDR3 is TGTGCCTCCCCCAGCATAATGAACACTGAAGCTTTCTTT.

V gene TRBV12-5 combines with J gene TRBJ2-2, with D perhaps matching TRBD2 (7 bases). CDR1 and CDR2 from the germline V gene are LGHNT and FRNRAP. Trimming pared 2 bases from V and 4 bases from J, leaving 8 bases between. CDR3 length: 14 residues. The CDR3 coding sequence is TGTGCTAGTGGTTTGCGGGGGGCCACCGGGGAGCTGTTTTTT. Translated: CASGLRGATGELFF.

J is TRBJ1-1 and V is TRBV6-1; the D is unclear. The ends were cut back, 2 bases at V and 1 base at J, with 8 bases in the middle. Per germline, CDR1 MNHNS and CDR2 SASEGT. The CDR3 loop spans 14 amino acids. In DNA form, the CDR3 reads TGTGCCAGCAGTGAATTTGGGGAGAACACTGAAGCTTTCTTT. It codes for CASSEFGENTEAFF.

The table lists this clone with a few counts. This chain uses TRBV2 with TRBJ1-2; 7 bases map to TRBD1. The germline CDR1 and CDR2 sequences are SNHLY and FYNNEI. The CDR3 length is 13 residues. V was clipped by 6 bases and J by 6 bases; unmatched bases: 7. The chain's CDR3 is CASRGKGGDGYTF. The CDR3 DNA reads TGTGCCAGCAGGGGAAAAGGGGGCGATGGCTACACCTTC.

This clone is a singleton in its sample. This chain connects TRBV5-1 to TRBJ2-7; no firm D call. The CDR3 spans 15 residues. V shed 0 bases and J shed 5 bases, with 15 bases lying between them. Germline assignment: CDR1 SGHRS and CDR2 YFSETQ. Here the CDR3 DNA reads TGCGCCAGCAGCTTGGCACGGTCCTCCCCTGACGAGCAGTACTTC. It translates to CASSLARSSPDEQYF.

The V and J genes are TRBV6-5 and TRBJ2-3; 9 bases are a match to TRBD1. The germline CDR1 and CDR2 sequences are MNHEY and SVGAGI. V lost 6 bases and J lost 4; bases outside the gene matches: 8. The CDR3 covers 15 residues. The CDR3 bases are TGTGCCAGCAGAAAGACAGGGGGATGGGCAGATACGCAGTATTTT. It translates to CASRKTGGWADTQYF.

The chain combines TRBV3-1 (or the pseudogene TRBV3-2) with TRBJ2-1, with a weak D call TRBD1 (6 bases). Germline lookup yields CDR1 LGHDT and CDR2 YNNKEL (reference sequence). V dropped 2 bases and J dropped 10 bases, with 9 bases sitting between them. The CDR3 length is 12 residues. The CDR3 is CASSQTTGEQFF. The DNA of the CDR3 is TGTGCCAGCAGCCAAACTACAGGGGAGCAGTTCTTC.

The chain links TRBV6-5 to TRBJ1-6; the D gene is possibly TRBD1 (5 bases). Trimming left V 5 bases short and J 7 bases short, with 15 bases between. CDR1 is MNHEY, CDR2 SVGAGI, per germline. This CDR3 spans 15 amino acids. CDR3 amino acids: CASSRPGRINSPLHF. CDR3 coding DNA: TGTGCCAGCAGTCGTCCGGGACGGATAAATTCACCCCTCCACTTT.